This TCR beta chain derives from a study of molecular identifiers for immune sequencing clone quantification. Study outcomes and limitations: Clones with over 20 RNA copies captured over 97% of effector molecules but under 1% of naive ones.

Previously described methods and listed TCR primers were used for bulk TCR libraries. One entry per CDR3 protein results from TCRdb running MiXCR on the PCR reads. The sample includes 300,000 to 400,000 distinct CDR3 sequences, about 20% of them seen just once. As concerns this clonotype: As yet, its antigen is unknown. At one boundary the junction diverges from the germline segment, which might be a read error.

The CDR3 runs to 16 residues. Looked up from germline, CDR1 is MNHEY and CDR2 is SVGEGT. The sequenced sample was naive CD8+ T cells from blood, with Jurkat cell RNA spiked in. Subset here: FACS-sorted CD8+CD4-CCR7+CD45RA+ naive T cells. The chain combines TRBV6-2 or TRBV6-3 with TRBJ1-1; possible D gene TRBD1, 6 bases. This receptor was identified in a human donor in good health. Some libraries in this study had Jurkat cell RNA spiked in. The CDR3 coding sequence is TGTGCCAGCAGCTATACAGGGATGGGGATGAACACTGAAACTTCCTTT. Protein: CASSYTGMGMNTETSF.